The clone carrying this TCR beta chain was recorded many times. Its antigen is still unknown. The CDR3 totals 10 residues. CDR1 is KGHDR, CDR2 SFDVKD, per germline. The germline V and J ends were trimmed by 9 bases and 5 bases, with 4 bases remaining between them. These data originate in a study of human T cells and chemical hapten exposure. Study context: Patients, mostly women, had alopecia areata, alopecia totalis or alopecia universalis.

Overall study findings and caveats: TCRs above 1 in 1000 frequency did not change with DPC sensitization.

The time point denotes: patch test 2, 6 weeks after DPC sensitization. Documented treatment: therapeutic diphenylcyclopropenone sensitization with weekly scalp DPC. TCRdb used MiXCR to reprocess the RACE reads, holding one entry per CDR3 protein. Among 330,000 or so distinct CDR3 sequences listed, about 6% were seen once. The material sequenced was whole blood, taken in connection with sensitization to the hapten diphenylcyclopropenone (DPC). The receptor's source is a woman aged 18-30 years with alopecia areata. Some clones in this sample may be carry-over from other donors' samples. The J gene is TRBJ1-5, the V gene TRBV24-1, with D unresolved. CDR3 sequence: CATRHQPQHF. The CDR3 DNA reads as TGTGCCACCCGTCATCAGCCCCAGCATTTT.